This passage covers 25 T cell receptor beta chains from one sample sequenced in a study of prognosis after radiotherapy for stage I lung cancer. Genomic DNA yielded TCR beta CDR3, amplified by two-round multiplex PCR. Gene-specific primers for each TRBV and TRBJ gene drove first-round PCR. From the multiplex PCR reads, TCRdb called clonotypes with MiXCR, one entry per CDR3 protein. The repertoire holds about 51,000 distinct CDR3 sequences, with approximately 35% as singletons. The sequencing used PBMCs, collected before or after stereotactic body radiation therapy (not recorded which). These TCRs come from a donor of 50 years or more with non-small cell lung cancer.

This clonotype was seen ten or more times. V gene TRBV5-6 combines with J gene TRBJ2-3, with 7 bases aligning to TRBD2. CDR3 length: 15 amino acids. V gave up 3 bases and J gave up 3 bases; unmatched junction bases: 7. Germline CDR1 SGHDT, CDR2 YYEEEE. CDR3 in DNA: TGTGCCAGCAGCTATAGAGCGGGGAGTACAGATACGCAGTATTTT. It specifies CASSYRAGSTDTQYF.

In this sample, this clonotype is medium-sized (0.01 to 0.1%). The chain uses TRBV5-1 and TRBJ1-2; no definite D call. V lost 0 bases, J lost 5 bases, and 17 bases lay in between. The CDR3 consists of 16 residues. Germline lookup yields CDR1 SGHRS and CDR2 YFSETQ. This CDR3 reads CASSLEFGARLYGYTF. The CDR3, as DNA: TGCGCCAGCAGCTTGGAATTTGGAGCTAGGCTATATGGCTACACCTTC.

This clonotype came up once. Possible read error: a much larger clone is one base away. The chain links TRBV29-1 to TRBJ2-1; no firm D call. This CDR3 contains 14 residues. Germline lookup yields CDR1 SQVTM and CDR2 ANQGSEA. V was pared by 4 bases and J by 1 base, with 11 bases between. The CDR3 reads CSVGRKGSYNEQFF. The CDR3 DNA sequence: TGCAGCGTTGGGCGAAAGGGTTCCTACAATGAGCAGTTCTTC.

This clonotype was counted ten times or more. V usage is TRBV6-1 and J usage is TRBJ2-7; D is unresolved. V lost 6 bases and J lost 5, with 11 bases in between. There are 12 residues in the CDR3. CDR1 and CDR2 (germline): MNHNS, SASEGT. The CDR3 DNA sequence: TGTGCCAGCAGGGTTACAGTAGACGAGCAGTACTTC. It codes for CASRVTVDEQYF.

This clonotype came up many times. The J gene is TRBJ2-3, the V gene TRBV12-3 or TRBV12-4; D may be TRBD2 (7 bases). The CDR3 spans 16 residues. Trimming shortened V by 11 bases and J by 6 bases, and 27 bases separated the two germline ends. The CDR3 sequence is CAAVGGAGEAYDTQYF. The CDR3 coding sequence is TGTGCCGCTGTAGGGGGGGCGGGGGAGGCCTATGATACGCAGTATTTT.

To note about this clonotype: The junction departs from germline at one end; a sequencing error may be responsible. The chain carries TRBV19 and TRBJ2-7; D is uncertain. The CDR3 extends over 14 amino acids. Germline lookup yields CDR1 LNHDA and CDR2 SQIVND (reference sequence). This CDR3 reads CASSPRISSYEKYF. As DNA, the CDR3 is TGTGCCAGTAGTCCTCGTATAAGCTCCTACGAGAAGTACTTC.

In regard to this clonotype: This may be a read error, as it is one base from a much larger clone. V gene TRBV27 combines with J gene TRBJ2-7; D is unclear. The CDR3 has 14 residues. Germline CDR1 and CDR2: MNHEY and SMNVEV (reference sequence). CDR3 residues: CAISEAGRTYGQYF. The DNA for the CDR3 is TGTGCCATCAGCGAGGCAGGTAGGACCTACGGGCAGTACTTC.

The CDR3 spells CASSERGSEKLFF. In nucleotides, the CDR3 is TGTGCCAGCAGTGAACGCGGGAGTGAAAAACTGTTTTTT. J is TRBJ1-4 and V is TRBV6-2 or TRBV6-3; D uncertain. The CDR3 sequence is 13 residues long. V lost 5 bases and J 7 bases, leaving 11 bases between the germline ends. Germline CDR1 reads MNHEY; CDR2 reads SVGEGT.

Many counts were recorded for this clonotype. The V and J genes are TRBV2 and TRBJ2-5; D is ambiguous. Per the germline V gene, CDR1 is SNHLY and CDR2 is FYNNEI. The CDR3 sequence is 13 residues long. V lost 4 bases, J lost 2 bases, and 8 bases lay in between. The CDR3, as DNA: TGTGCCAGCAGTGGAACGCTACAAGAGACCCAGTACTTC. Amino acids: CASSGTLQETQYF.

CDR3 loop: CSARGEGTSGNPDTQYF. CDR3 bases: TGCAGTGCTAGAGGAGAAGGGACTAGCGGGAACCCAGATACGCAGTATTTT. This chain uses TRBV20-1 with TRBJ2-3; 13 bases map to TRBD2. Looked up from germline, CDR1 is DFQATT and CDR2 is SNEGSKA (reference sequence). The trim removed 1 base at V and 4 bases at J, leaving 8 bases unmatched. The CDR3 is 17 amino acids.

The J gene is TRBJ2-7, the V gene TRBV7-2; 9 positions match TRBD2. Germline trimming cut 5 bases from V and 7 bases from J; bases unmatched to any gene: 12. CDR3 size: 15 residues. The germline gives CDR1 SGHTA, CDR2 FQGNSA. The CDR3 sequence: CASSIQGGRAEEQYF. The CDR3 DNA follows: TGTGCCAGCAGCATCCAAGGCGGGAGGGCCGAAGAGCAGTACTTC.

As to this clonotype: This may stem from a read error, because a much larger clone lies one nucleotide away. The chain recombines TRBV5-1 with TRBJ2-3; 12 bases fit TRBD2. In germline, CDR1 is SGHRS, CDR2 YFSETQ. With V trimmed by 0 bases and J by 7 bases, 3 bases remained unmatched. The CDR3 runs to 15 residues. CDR3 bases: TGCGCCAGCAGCTTGGCGACTAGCGGGGGATATACGCAGTATTTT. This sequence encodes CASSLATSGGYTQYF.

The V and J genes are TRBV19 and TRBJ2-3; D gene unclear. This CDR3 has 15 amino acids. CDR1 and CDR2 (germline): LNHDA, SQIVND (reference sequence). V was cut by 6 bases and J by 1 base, with 14 bases left in between. The DNA for the CDR3 is TGTGCCAGTAGGGGGTCAGCTGTCGGCACAGATACGCAGTATTTT. Translated: CASRGSAVGTDTQYF.

Only a few counts were recorded for this clonotype. This sequence may be a read error, since a much larger clone differs from it by one base. This chain connects TRBV27 to TRBJ1-1; TRBD1 matches 7 bases. CDR3 length: 15 residues. Per germline, CDR1 MNHEY and CDR2 SMNVEV (reference sequence). CDR3 in DNA: TGTGCCAGCAGCTCAGAACCGACAGGGAGAACTGAAGCTCTCTTT. This sequence encodes CASSSEPTGRTEALF.

In its sample, this clonotype was seen many times. J is TRBJ1-1 and V is TRBV7-3, with unresolved D. Trimming stripped 4 bases from V and 5 bases from J, with 11 bases between. Per germline, CDR1 SGHTA and CDR2 FQGTGA. CDR3 size: 13 residues. The CDR3 is CASSSTTGTEAFF. CDR3 DNA sequence: TGTGCCAGCAGCTCTACAACCGGGACTGAAGCTTTCTTT.

The J gene is TRBJ2-5, the V gene TRBV27; TRBD1 agrees at 8 bases. Per germline, CDR1 MNHEY and CDR2 SMNVEV (reference sequence). This CDR3 is 15 amino acids long. V lost 6 bases and J lost 1; bases outside the gene matches: 7. CDR3 nucleotides: TGTGCCAGCAGACAAACAGGGGGTGGCCAAGAGACCCAGTACTTC. The encoded protein is CASRQTGGGQETQYF.

This clonotype showed up many times. The rearrangement joins TRBV18 to TRBJ2-2; D is undetermined. Germline V gene data show CDR1 as KGHSH and CDR2 as LQKENI. The CDR3 covers 13 residues. Trimming took 2 bases from V and 7 from J, leaving 8 bases between them. The CDR3 DNA is TGTGCCAGCTCACCAGTCTCACTCGGGGAGCTGTTTTTT. Protein product: CASSPVSLGELFF. The full variable domain, rest sourced from reference TRBV18 and TRBJ2-2, is NAGVMQNPRHLVRRRGQEARLRCSPMKGHSHVYWYRQLPEEGLKFMVYLQKENIIDESGMPKERFSAEFPKEGPSILRIQQVVRGDSAAYFCASSPVSLGELFFGEGSRLTVL.

Concerning this clonotype itself: Only one base separates this from a far larger clonotype, so it likely reflects a read error. The rearrangement links TRBV6-9 to TRBJ1-2; D uncertain. The CDR3 spans 13 residues. Deletions cut 3 bases from V and 10 bases from J, with 15 bases between. CDR1 and CDR2 from the germline V gene are MNHGY and SVAAGI. The CDR3 loop reads CASSYGSVDVYTF. DNA for the CDR3: TGTGCCAGCAGTTACGGGTCGGTTGATGTCTACACCTTC.

The chain uses TRBV6-1 and TRBJ1-1; TRBD1 is a possible D gene (5 bases). Trimming took off 7 bases at V and 2 bases at J, with 17 bases between the two ends. The germline CDR1 and CDR2 sequences are MNHNS and SASEGT. This CDR3 region has 15 residues. CDR3 nucleotide sequence: TGTGCCAGCATTCCTTTGGGACCCATTAACACTGAAGCTTTCTTT. This sequence encodes CASIPLGPINTEAFF.

A note on this clonotype: The junction departs from germline at one end; a sequencing error may be responsible. The rearrangement joins TRBV7-2 to TRBJ2-6; 11 positions match TRBD2. CDR3 length: 17 residues. Germline V CDR1 and CDR2: SGHTA, FQGNSA. This CDR3 reads CASSKTSGITGANFLTF. CDR3 DNA: TGTGCCAGCAGCAAGACTAGCGGGATCACTGGGGCCAACTTCCTGACTTTC.

This clonotype was found a few times. This chain joins TRBV30 and TRBJ2-7; D is unresolved. Germline V gene sequence: CDR1 GTSNPN, CDR2 SVGIG (reference sequence). The length of the CDR3 is 13 residues. The germline V and J ends were trimmed by 5 bases and 0 bases, with 11 bases remaining between them. The CDR3 reads CAWYETASYEQYF. In DNA, the CDR3 is TGTGCCTGGTACGAGACGGCCTCCTACGAGCAGTACTTC.

This clonotype appeared many times. The J gene is TRBJ2-2, the V gene TRBV7-2; D is perhaps TRBD2 (6 bases). Germline V gene data show CDR1 as SGHTA and CDR2 as FQGNSA. This CDR3 contains 16 residues. With 5 bases removed from V and 4 bases from J, the gap between germline ends came to 17 bases. The CDR3 loop reads CASSGAAGGATGELFF. The DNA for the CDR3 is TGTGCCAGCAGCGGGGCCGCTGGAGGGGCCACCGGGGAGCTGTTTTTT.

This clonotype was recorded many times. The V and J genes are TRBV20-1 and TRBJ1-2, with 10 bases fitting TRBD1. Germline CDR1 DFQATT, CDR2 SNEGSKA (reference sequence). This CDR3 comprises 16 residues. V was pared by 3 bases and J by 5 bases, with 12 bases of the junction left unmatched. The CDR3 nucleotides read TGCAGTGCTAGGGGGACAGGGGCAATTACGGTTTATGGCTACACCTTC. Its translation: CSARGTGAITVYGYTF.

This clonotype appeared many times. The chain is built from TRBV18 and TRBJ2-2, with D perhaps matching TRBD1 (5 bases). The CDR3 sequence is 17 residues long. Germline V CDR1 and CDR2: KGHSH, LQKENI. The V end was cut by 3 bases, the J end by 0 bases, with 14 bases between. The CDR3 region is CASSPTLDRANTGELFF. CDR3 DNA: TGTGCCAGCTCACCTACGCTTGACAGAGCGAACACCGGGGAGCTGTTTTTT.

Many counts were recorded for this clonotype. The chain recombines TRBV7-2 with TRBJ2-7; possible D gene TRBD2, 5 bases. The length of the CDR3 is 13 residues. CDR1 SGHTA and CDR2 FQGNSA come from the germline V gene. V was shortened by 3 bases and J by 2 bases, with 8 bases between the two germline ends. CDR3 nucleotides: TGTGCCAGCAGCTTCTACGGGGCCTACGAGCAGTACTTC. Translating gives CASSFYGAYEQYF.